The subject of this entry is one T cell receptor beta chain. Its antigen is as yet unknown. This sample stems from a study of shared clonotypes between healthy human individuals. The authors divided CD4+ cells into CD45RA+ naive and CD45RA-negative memory subsets. The authors split each subset's genomic DNA evenly across several immunoSEQ plates. Profiled with immunoSEQ multiplex PCR; TCRdb holds only in-frame clones, not every one. The table shows under 1,100,000 clones, with approximately 78% occurring only once. Trimming removed 2 bases from V and 4 bases from J; junction bases left unmatched: 11. This CDR3 region has 17 residues. Germline CDR1 and CDR2: MNHNS and SASEGT. The study's findings and limits: Depth was large, yet rarefaction showed that sorted-subset sequencing was incomplete. Represented diversity (both genetic and exposure-history) was limited by the small number of donors.

The chain carries TRBV6-1 and TRBJ2-1; TRBD2 aligns across 7 bases. The source is a man aged 18 to 30 in good health. Some clones in this sample may be carry-over from other donors' samples. The sample was memory CD4+ T cells from PBMCs. Subset here: CD45RA-negative fraction. In nucleotides, the CDR3 is TGTGCCAGCAGTGAAAACGATAACGGGAGGTTGTACAATGAGCAGTTCTTC. Its protein product is CASSENDNGRLYNEQFF.